These T cell receptor beta chains were read from a single sample in a study of vaccination and CD4 T cells after COVID-19. Their antigens are not known. TCRdb recomputed calls from the PCR reads with MiXCR, one row per CDR3 protein. The sample holds over 10,000 distinct CDR3 sequences, around 50% seen once. Material: CD4+ T cells from blood, cultured in vitro. Every receptor here comes from a human donor who had recovered from COVID-19. CDR3s include the opening cysteine and the closing phenylalanine or tryptophan. The D gene is left open where the match is weak. Rows give clone size only sometimes, using once, few, many, or a class for an expanded clone.

>NA|TRBJ1-2|11|few|TRBV12-3/TRBV12-4
CASSLKEVNTF
TGTGCCAGCAGTTTAAAGGAGGTGAACACCTTC
>NA|TRBJ1-1|14|NA|TRBV5-4
CASSWGMGNTEAFF
TGTGCCAGCAGCTGGGGTATGGGGAACACTGAAGCTTTCTTT
>TRBD1|TRBJ1-2|13|NA|TRBV30
CAWSRDRPYGYTF
TGTGCCTGGAGCCGGGACAGACCCTATGGCTACACCTTC
>TRBD1|TRBJ1-5|15|NA|TRBV12-3/TRBV12-4
CASSFIGTATRPQHF
TGTGCCAGCAGTTTTATAGGGACAGCGACTCGGCCCCAGCATTTT
>TRBD1|TRBJ2-3|14|NA|TRBV30
CASRPGAGGDTQYF
TGTGCCTCACGTCCCGGGGCAGGGGGAGATACGCAGTATTTT
>NA|TRBJ1-1|14|NA|TRBV19
CASSLDKFNTEAFF
TGTGCCAGTAGCCTTGACAAATTTAACACTGAAGCTTTCTTT
>NA|TRBJ2-2|15|few|TRBV11-3
CASSLQGTYTGELFF
TGTGCCAGCAGCTTACAGGGGACTTACACCGGGGAGCTGTTTTTT
>TRBD1|TRBJ1-3|19|NA|TRBV7-9
CASRPRIQGTSSSGNTIYF
TGTGCCAGCAGACCGCGTATACAGGGGACCTCCAGCTCTGGAAACACCATATATTTT
>NA|TRBJ2-1|11|few|TRBV10-3
CAISWANEQFF
TGTGCCATCAGTTGGGCCAATGAGCAGTTCTTC
>NA|TRBJ2-3|14|few|TRBV5-1
CASSFGQGSDTQYF
TGCGCCAGCAGCTTCGGGCAGGGTTCAGATACGCAGTATTTT
>TRBD1|TRBJ2-2|15|NA|TRBV7-9
CASSQRQGHTGELFF
TGTGCCAGCAGTCAAAGACAGGGGCACACCGGGGAGCTGTTTTTT
>NA|TRBJ2-3|13|few|TRBV24-1
CATSGGASDTQYF
TGTGCCACGTCAGGCGGGGCGTCAGATACGCAGTATTTT
>TRBD2|TRBJ2-7|15|once|TRBV18
CASSPRASGGGEQYF
TGTGCCAGCTCACCAAGAGCTAGCGGGGGCGGGGAGCAGTACTTC
>TRBD2|TRBJ2-3|17|NA|TRBV5-1
CASSLAGKRGGWDTQYF
TGCGCCAGCAGCCTGGCGGGGAAGCGGGGGGGATGGGATACGCAGTATTTT
>NA|TRBJ1-2|16|NA|TRBV2
CASSELSYGGSYGYTF
TGTGCCAGCAGTGAACTATCTTATGGGGGGAGCTATGGCTACACCTTC
>NA|TRBJ1-3|15|NA|TRBV19
CASTRQSPSGNTIYF
TGTGCCAGCACCCGACAGTCCCCCTCTGGAAACACCATATATTTT
>TRBD2|TRBJ2-5|17|once|TRBV5-1
CASSWTQGLAGRETQYF
TGCGCCAGCAGCTGGACGCAGGGACTAGCGGGGCGAGAGACCCAGTACTTC
>NA|TRBJ1-2|12|NA|TRBV5-1
CASSLGEYGYTF
TGCGCCAGCAGCTTGGGGGAGTACGGCTACACCTTC